Listed here are 28 T cell receptor beta chains from one sample, sequenced in a study of regulatory and conventional T cells in breast cancer. Each CDR3 protein is one row after TCRdb ran MiXCR on the PCR reads. Of fewer than 750 distinct CDR3 sequences listed, 32% are singletons. The sample taken for sequencing was regulatory T cells from blood. Receptor source: a female donor with breast cancer.

This sequence joins TRBV24-1 and TRBJ2-5, with D perhaps TRBD1 or TRBD2 (5 bases each). Germline lookup yields CDR1 KGHDR and CDR2 SFDVKD. Trimming pared 5 bases from V and 7 bases from J, leaving 19 bases between. The CDR3 length is 15 residues. The DNA of the CDR3 is TGTGCCACCAGTGTGGGGGACGGCCAGCAGGGGACCCAGTACTTC. Translating gives CATSVGDGQQGTQYF.

This clonotype occurred a few times. The chain employs TRBV2 and TRBJ2-2; D is unresolved. This CDR3 region has 12 residues. V lost 4 bases, J lost 7 bases, and 7 bases lay in between. Germline V gene data show CDR1 as SNHLY and CDR2 as FYNNEI. CDR3 nucleotides: TGTGCCAGCAGTGGTTGGGGCGGGGAGCTGTTTTTT. Its protein product is CASSGWGGELFF. The full variable domain, its missing parts supplied by reference TRBV2 and TRBJ2-2, is EPEVTQTPSHQVTQMGQEVILRCVPISNHLYFYWYRQILGQKVEFLVSFYNNEISEKSEIFDDQFSVERPDGSNFTLKIRSTKLEDSAMYFCASSGWGGELFFGEGSRLTVL.

In regard to this clonotype: Mismatch with germline at one junction end may stem from a read error. V gene TRBV5-1 combines with J gene TRBJ2-3; D may be TRBD1 (6 bases). The germline V gene encodes CDR1 SGHRS and CDR2 YFSETQ. This CDR3 is 13 amino acids long. This chain's CDR3 is CASSQGGADTQYF. The CDR3 nucleotides read TGCGCCAGCAGCCAAGGGGGAGCAGATACACAGTATTTT.

This clonotype was picked up a small number of times. V usage is TRBV15 and J usage is TRBJ1-1; D is uncertain. The CDR3 runs to 14 residues. Trimming removed 2 bases at V and 1 base at J, with 8 bases between. Germline assignment: CDR1 LNHNV and CDR2 YYDKDF (reference sequence). DNA of the CDR3: TGTGCCACCAGCAGATCGCGGAGGAACACTGAAGCTTTCTTT. It encodes CATSRSRRNTEAFF.

Concerning this clonotype itself: At one boundary the junction diverges from the germline segment, which might be a read error. V and J are TRBV12-3 or TRBV12-4 and TRBJ1-2, with unresolved D. This CDR3 spans 14 amino acids. The CDR3 here is CASSLGPGGYDYTF. Here the CDR3 DNA reads TGTGCCAGCAGTTTAGGACCGGGTGGCTATGACTACACCTTC.

This chain connects TRBV12-5 to TRBJ1-6, with 7 bases aligning to TRBD1. Per germline, CDR1 LGHNT and CDR2 FRNRAP. The CDR3 sequence is 14 residues long. Trimming at V came to 3 bases and at J to 5 bases, leaving 1 base not matched to a gene. CDR3 coding DNA: TGTGCTAGTGGTTTCGGACAGGATAATTCACCCCTCCACTTT. Translating gives CASGFGQDNSPLHF.

Within the sample, this clonotype is large. The chain uses TRBV20-1 and TRBJ2-3; TRBD2 agrees at 11 bases. J gave up 5 bases and V 3 bases, and 7 bases lay outside the gene matches. There are 15 residues in the CDR3. Germline lookup yields CDR1 DFQATT and CDR2 SNEGSKA (reference sequence). Here the CDR3 DNA reads TGCAGTGCTAGCGGTAGCGGGGGGGATGGAGATACGCAGTATTTT. This codes for CSASGSGGDGDTQYF.

This clonotype is deemed large. The V and J genes are TRBV18 and TRBJ2-7, with 10 bases that match TRBD1. The CDR3 totals 15 residues. J lost 2 bases, V lost 2 bases, and 3 bases had no gene match. CDR1 is KGHSH and CDR2 is LQKENI in the germline V gene. CDR3 residues: CASSPSDRGTYEQYF. CDR3 DNA: TGTGCCAGCTCACCATCGGACAGGGGGACCTACGAGCAGTACTTC.

This clonotype is classed as large. The J gene is TRBJ2-1, the V gene TRBV9; no definite D call. V dropped 4 bases and J dropped 5 bases, with 19 bases sitting between them. CDR3 length: 16 residues. The V gene's germline CDR1 is SGDLS and CDR2 YYNGEE. DNA for the CDR3: TGTGCCAGCAGCCCCCAAGGGCCGACGAACGACAATGAGCAGTTCTTC. It encodes CASSPQGPTNDNEQFF.

The rearrangement uses TRBV30 and TRBJ1-1; no firm D call. Between the trimmed V and J ends, which lost 4 bases and 3 bases, there was a span of 15 bases. Germline V gene sequence: CDR1 GTSNPN, CDR2 SVGIG (reference sequence). The CDR3 length is 14 residues. DNA of the CDR3: TGTGCCTGGACTCTGAGGAAGGCCGACACTGAAGCTTTCTTT. Translation gives CAWTLRKADTEAFF.

This rearrangement joins TRBV12-3 or TRBV12-4 to TRBJ1-2, with D uncertain. The CDR3 runs 15 residues. Trimming removed 6 bases from V and 10 bases from J, with 24 bases in between. CDR3 amino acids: CASSPSEYSSPFYTF. As DNA, the CDR3 is TGTGCCAGCAGCCCCAGTGAATACTCGAGCCCTTTCTACACCTTC.

A few counts support this clonotype. The chain links TRBV10-3 to TRBJ2-7; TRBD1 aligns across 10 bases. V dropped 6 bases and J dropped 2; count of bases not matched to a gene: 4. From germline, CDR1 is ENHRY and CDR2 SYGVKD. The CDR3 has 14 amino acids. CDR3 loop: CAIRAGQGTYEQYF. DNA for the CDR3: TGTGCCATCAGGGCGGGACAGGGGACCTACGAGCAGTACTTC.

V and J are TRBV5-1 and TRBJ2-1; unclear D gene. Trimming cost V 5 bases and J 0 bases, with 18 bases left between them. CDR3 length: 17 amino acids. The germline V gene encodes CDR1 SGHRS and CDR2 YFSETQ. Written as DNA, the CDR3 is TGCGCCAGCAGGTCTTCTCCGAGGCATAGCTCCTACAATGAGCAGTTCTTC. Protein: CASRSSPRHSSYNEQFF.

The chain uses TRBV30 and TRBJ1-3; D is undetermined. CDR3 length equals 14 residues. V gave up 6 bases and J gave up 8 bases, with 20 bases separating them. Germline V gene lookup returns CDR1 GTSNPN and CDR2 SVGIG (reference sequence). CDR3 DNA sequence: TGTGCCTGCAACTTTCTCGGCAATGGGTACACCATATATTTT. It yields the protein CACNFLGNGYTIYF.

The chain combines TRBV7-2 with TRBJ2-7, with D perhaps TRBD1 (6 bases). This CDR3 is built from 15 residues. Germline V gives CDR1 SGHTA, CDR2 FQGNSA. Trimming took 1 base from V and 5 from J, leaving 15 bases between them. The CDR3 DNA reads as TGTGCCAGCAGCTTAGTTTCAGGGGCTGCAAACGAGCAGTACTTC. This sequence encodes CASSLVSGAANEQYF.

About this clonotype itself: This CDR3 fails to terminate in the conserved phenylalanine or tryptophan, so it likely reflects a read error. The chain carries TRBV12-3 or TRBV12-4 and TRBJ1-2; D gene uncertain. V was clipped by 6 bases and J by 10 bases, with 24 bases between them. This CDR3 region has 15 residues. CDR3: CASSPSGYSSPFYTL. CDR3 DNA sequence: TGTGCCAGCAGCCCCAGTGGATACTCGAGCCCTTTCTACACCCTC.

This chain links TRBV12-3 or TRBV12-4 with TRBJ2-3; 8 bases fit TRBD2. Losses at the gene ends were 1 base for V and 1 base for J; bases not matched to a gene: 7. This CDR3 region has 17 residues. The CDR3 reads CASSLGRAGGRTDTQYF. The CDR3 coding sequence is TGTGCCAGCAGTTTAGGTCGGGCGGGGGGTCGCACAGATACGCAGTATTTT.

Only one count was recorded for this clonotype. A much larger clone is a single base away; this may be a read error. As the CDR3 is not closed by the conserved phenylalanine or tryptophan, this likely results from a read error. The chain employs TRBV30 and TRBJ1-1; no reliable D call. This CDR3 is built from 13 residues. Germline loops: CDR1 GTSNPN, CDR2 SVGIG (reference sequence). The V end lost 0 bases, the J end lost 3 bases, and 8 bases lay between the germline ends. The CDR3 region is CAWSVEGYTEAFL. The CDR3 DNA sequence: TGTGCCTGGAGTGTAGAAGGGTACACTGAAGCTTTCCTT.

The rearrangement joins TRBV11-2 to TRBJ1-1; D unclear. The CDR3 consists of 14 residues. Germline-derived CDR1 and CDR2 are SGHAT and FQNNGV. Trimming removed 1 base at V and 7 bases at J, with 13 bases between. The CDR3 sequence is CASSLGRSNHEAFF. CDR3 coding DNA: TGTGCCAGCAGCTTAGGGCGGTCAAATCATGAAGCTTTCTTT.

This clonotype appeared a few times. V gene TRBV6-2 or TRBV6-3 combines with J gene TRBJ2-7, with 8 bases matching TRBD1. The trim removed 9 bases at V and 3 bases at J, leaving 4 bases unmatched. The CDR3 is 12 residues long. The germline CDR1 and CDR2 sequences are MNHEY and SVGEGT. CDR3 nucleotides: TGTGCCAGTGGACAGGGCAACTACGAGCAGTACTTC. This sequence encodes CASGQGNYEQYF.

A few counts support this clonotype. V is TRBV6-2 or TRBV6-3 and J is TRBJ1-4; no definite D call. Germline V gene sequence: CDR1 MNHEY, CDR2 SVGEGT. Trimming stripped 6 bases from V and 0 bases from J, with 2 bases between. The CDR3 is 12 residues long. CDR3 in DNA: TGTGCCAGCAGAACAACTAATGAAAAACTGTTTTTT. Translated: CASRTTNEKLFF.

The rearrangement uses TRBV27 and TRBJ1-5; D is unclear. The germline V and J ends were trimmed by 2 bases and 2 bases, with 7 bases remaining between them. From germline, CDR1 is MNHEY and CDR2 SMNVEV (reference sequence). CDR3 size: 14 residues. This CDR3 is CASSLRGGNQPQHF. For the CDR3, the DNA is TGTGCCAGCAGTTTACGAGGTGGCAATCAGCCCCAGCATTTT.

This chain uses TRBV7-2 with TRBJ1-1; D unresolved. The V gene's germline CDR1 is SGHTA and CDR2 FQGNSA. Trimming removed 0 bases at V and 1 base at J, with 3 bases between. CDR3 length equals 13 residues. CDR3: CASSLATNTEAFF. DNA for the CDR3: TGTGCCAGCAGCTTAGCTACGAACACTGAAGCTTTCTTT.

This clonotype was observed a handful of times. This sequence joins TRBV5-6 and TRBJ2-1; 15 nucleotides align to TRBD2. Germline-derived CDR1 and CDR2 are SGHDT and YYEEEE. With V trimmed by 0 bases and J by 0 bases, 4 bases remained unmatched. The CDR3 covers 19 residues. The CDR3 here is CASSLEGLAGGVSYNEQFF. CDR3 coding DNA: TGTGCCAGCAGCTTGGAAGGACTAGCGGGAGGGGTCTCCTACAATGAGCAGTTCTTC.

By its share, this clonotype is large. The CDR3 spells CASSPPLPHTGGDDYGYTF. Written as DNA, the CDR3 is TGTGCCAGCAGCCCCCCTTTACCCCACACAGGGGGCGACGACTATGGCTACACCTTC. The chain links TRBV9 to TRBJ1-2; 9 bases line up with TRBD1. Trimming at V came to 4 bases and at J to 3 bases, leaving 19 bases not matched to a gene. The CDR3 consists of 19 residues. Germline lookup yields CDR1 SGDLS and CDR2 YYNGEE.

This sequence joins TRBV4-3 and TRBJ2-7; 7 positions agree with TRBD1. Germline V lookup: CDR1 LGHNA, CDR2 YSLEER. This CDR3 contains 14 residues. Trimming took 4 bases from V and 1 from J; bases not matched to a gene: 4. The CDR3 DNA is TGCGCCAGCAGCCGGGACAGTCAGTCCTACGAGCAGTACTTC. As protein: CASSRDSQSYEQYF.

The V gene is TRBV3-1, the J gene TRBJ2-7; the match to TRBD2 covers 8 bases. CDR1 is LGHDT, CDR2 YNNKEL, per germline (reference sequence). The junction had 7 bases not matched to a gene; V was cut back by 8 bases and J by 4 bases. This CDR3 spans 13 amino acids. The CDR3: CASGLLAGYEQYF. The CDR3 DNA reads TGTGCCAGCGGTCTCCTAGCGGGTTACGAGCAGTACTTC.

The chain recombines TRBV6-5 with TRBJ1-1, with unresolved D. Germline V gene sequence: CDR1 MNHEY, CDR2 SVGAGI. Trimming removed 5 bases at V and 4 bases at J, with 20 bases between. The length of the CDR3 is 16 residues. The CDR3 protein is CASSLDGLSWTTEAFF. Written as DNA, the CDR3 is TGTGCCAGCAGTCTTGACGGGCTAAGCTGGACCACTGAAGCTTTCTTT.